These 21 T cell receptor beta chains originate from one sample sequenced in a study of T cell repertoires in cytomegalovirus infection. TCRdb called the reads again in MiXCR, with one record for every CDR3 protein. The data show just under 500,000 distinct CDR3 sequences, 30% to 40% seen once. For these TCRs, the target antigens are not known. Source: cultured PBMCs, taken from culture after CMV antigen stimulation. The receptors shown here come from a human donor in good health (CMV status not recorded). Some clones in this sample may be carry-over from other donors' samples.

This clonotype was counted only a few times. The chain joins TRBV12-3 or TRBV12-4 to TRBJ2-3; TRBD2 is a possible D gene (7 bases). V was shortened by 7 bases and J by 3 bases, with 26 bases between the two germline ends. The CDR3 totals 18 residues. CDR3 loop: CASNRIPGLYRETDTQYF. CDR3 sequence (DNA): TGTGCCAGCAATCGAATTCCGGGACTATACAGGGAAACAGATACGCAGTATTTT.

This rearrangement joins TRBV10-3 to TRBJ2-3; D is perhaps TRBD1 or TRBD2 (5 bases each). CDR3 size: 14 residues. The germline gives CDR1 ENHRY, CDR2 SYGVKD. The V end was cut by 5 bases, the J end by 5 bases, with 14 bases between. This CDR3 reads CAISLMGVKDTQYF. DNA of the CDR3: TGTGCCATCAGTTTGATGGGGGTGAAAGATACGCAGTATTTT.

V and J are TRBV24-1 and TRBJ2-6; D is uncertain. The CDR3 contains 15 residues. Germline V gene lookup returns CDR1 KGHDR and CDR2 SFDVKD. Trimming removed 0 bases at V and 2 bases at J, with 4 bases between. The CDR3 region is CATSDLATGANVLTF. The CDR3, as DNA: TGTGCCACCAGTGATTTGGCAACTGGGGCCAACGTCCTGACTTTC.

V gene TRBV5-5 combines with J gene TRBJ2-1, with 11 bases identical to TRBD2. J was trimmed by 4 bases and V by 4 bases; bases with no gene match: 7. This CDR3 comprises 16 residues. The germline V gene encodes CDR1 SGHKS and CDR2 YYEKEE (reference sequence). CDR3 in amino acids: CASSHNGLAGYNEQFF. CDR3 nucleotide sequence: TGTGCCAGCAGCCATAACGGACTAGCGGGTTACAATGAGCAGTTCTTC. Looking up the rest from reference TRBV5-5 and TRBJ2-1 gives the full variable domain: DAGVTQSPTHLIKTRGQQVTLRCSPISGHKSVSWYQQVLGQGPQFIFQYYEKEERGRGNFPDRFSARQFPNYSSELNVNALLLGDSALYLCASSHNGLAGYNEQFFGPGTRLTVL.

The chain is built from TRBV18 and TRBJ2-3; TRBD2 agrees at 11 bases. The trim removed 5 bases at V and 0 bases at J, leaving 7 bases unmatched. Germline CDR1 reads KGHSH; CDR2 reads LQKENI. This CDR3 has 17 residues. The DNA for the CDR3 is TGTGCCAGCTCAAGGGGACTAGCGGCCTCTAGCACAGATACGCAGTATTTT. This encodes CASSRGLAASSTDTQYF.

V is TRBV6-6 and J is TRBJ1-1; D remains ambiguous. This CDR3 is 12 amino acids long. Germline loops: CDR1 MNHNY, CDR2 SVGAGI (reference sequence). The CDR3 protein is CGSWEQNTEAFF. Here the CDR3 DNA reads TGTGGCTCTTGGGAGCAGAACACTGAAGCTTTCTTT.

V and J are TRBV4-3 and TRBJ1-3; 9 bases agree with TRBD1. Germline V gives CDR1 LGHNA, CDR2 YSLEER. The J segment lost 4 bases and the V segment lost 3 bases, leaving 7 bases of the junction unmatched. The CDR3 covers 16 residues. This CDR3 is CASSHLGQGHGNTIYF. DNA of the CDR3: TGCGCCAGCAGCCACCTCGGACAGGGGCACGGAAACACCATATATTTT.

This clonotype was observed once. The chain has TRBV7-2 and TRBJ1-1; D not resolved. Trimming removed 7 bases at V and 7 bases at J, with 16 bases between. The CDR3 spans 13 residues. Per the germline V gene, CDR1 is SGHTA and CDR2 is FQGNSA. The CDR3 spells CASTETAEDEAFF. As DNA, the CDR3 is TGTGCCAGCACTGAAACGGCCGAAGATGAAGCTTTCTTT.

The V gene is TRBV27, the J gene TRBJ2-1; the D is unclear. This CDR3 is 14 amino acids long. Trimming took off 8 bases at V and 6 bases at J, with 17 bases between the two ends. Germline V CDR1 and CDR2: MNHEY, SMNVEV (reference sequence). The CDR3: CASSVGPPRNEQFF. In DNA form, the CDR3 reads TGTGCCAGCTCAGTAGGACCTCCCCGCAATGAGCAGTTCTTC.

This clonotype was found a few times. V is TRBV11-3 and J is TRBJ2-3; D unclear. The CDR3 totals 16 residues. V was cut by 5 bases and J by 4 bases, with 19 bases left in between. Germline assignment: CDR1 SGHNT and CDR2 YENEEA. The CDR3 nucleotides are TGTGCCAGCAGCCCGGGCTTGGGCCATGTGGCAGATACGCAGTATTTT. It codes for CASSPGLGHVADTQYF. The variable domain in full, completed from reference TRBV11-3 and TRBJ2-3, reads EAGVVQSPRYKIIEKKQPVAFWCNPISGHNTLYWYLQNLGQGPELLIRYENEEAVDDSQLPKDRFSAERLKGVDSTLKIQPAELGDSAVYLCASSPGLGHVADTQYFGPGTRLTVL.

J is TRBJ1-6 and V is TRBV6-5; D remains unclear. The CDR3 runs 17 residues. V lost 0 bases and J 7 bases, leaving 16 bases between the germline ends. Germline CDR1 reads MNHEY; CDR2 reads SVGAGI. Here the CDR3 reads CASSYSISAGGNSPLHF. DNA for the CDR3: TGTGCCAGCAGTTACTCAATTTCTGCGGGTGGCAATTCACCCCTCCACTTT.

This sequence joins TRBV19 and TRBJ2-3; 9 nucleotides line up with TRBD2. The CDR3 has 15 residues. The ends lost 7 bases at V and 5 bases at J; junction bases unmatched: 10. The germline V gene encodes CDR1 LNHDA and CDR2 SQIVND (reference sequence). In DNA form, the CDR3 reads TGTGCCAGTACCAATAGCGGGAGCTCTAAAGATACGCAGTATTTT. Its translation: CASTNSGSSKDTQYF. Full variable domain (rest looked up from reference TRBV19 and TRBJ2-3): DGGITQSPKYLFRKEGQNVTLSCEQNLNHDAMYWYRQDPGQGLRLIYYSQIVNDFQKGDIAEGYSVSREKKESFPLTVTSAQKNPTAFYLCASTNSGSSKDTQYFGPGTRLTVL.

V is TRBV2 and J is TRBJ1-3; maybe TRBD1 (5 bases). Trimming left V 4 bases short and J 0 bases short, with 13 bases between. The V gene's germline CDR1 is SNHLY and CDR2 FYNNEI. This CDR3 is 16 amino acids long. CDR3: CASSGEGLYSGNTIYF. The DNA for the CDR3 is TGTGCCAGCAGTGGAGAGGGGCTGTACTCTGGAAACACCATATATTTT.

The genes are TRBV6-1 and TRBJ1-1; no clear D gene. Germline V gene data show CDR1 as MNHNS and CDR2 as SASEGT. The CDR3 runs 16 residues. V lost 6 bases to trimming and J lost 0 bases, with 17 bases between them. In DNA, the CDR3 is TGTGCCAGCAGCCCCGGACGGATGATTATGAACACTGAAGCTTTCTTT. Its protein product is CASSPGRMIMNTEAFF.

There are many counts of this clonotype. The V and J genes are TRBV7-2 and TRBJ1-1, with 8 bases matching TRBD1. The CDR3 contains 15 residues. Germline values: CDR1 SGHTA, CDR2 FQGNSA. After removal of 1 base from V and 6 bases from J, the junction contained 7 bases not matched to a gene. As DNA, the CDR3 is TGTGCCAGCAGCTTAGTTGGACAGGGACAGTCTGAAGCTTTCTTT. Translated: CASSLVGQGQSEAFF.

This clonotype has only a few counts. Given a much more abundant clone one base away, this may be a read error. The V call is TRBV11-1, the J call TRBJ1-1; D might be TRBD1 (6 bases). The germline gives CDR1 SGHAT, CDR2 FQDESV (reference sequence). The CDR3 contains 13 residues. Trimming stripped 2 bases from V and 4 bases from J, with 8 bases between. In DNA, the CDR3 is TGTGCCAGCAGCTTACAGGGGATCACTGAAGCTTTCTTT. This codes for CASSLQGITEAFF.

This clonotype was picked up one time. The chain recombines TRBV6-2 or TRBV6-3 with TRBJ2-7, with a possible D match to TRBD1 (5 bases). Germline V gene data show CDR1 as MNHEY and CDR2 as SVGEGT. V was shortened by 6 bases and J by 0 bases, with 12 bases between the two germline ends. CDR3 length equals 14 residues. CDR3 DNA sequence: TGTGCCAGCAGCCTAGGACACTACTCCTACGAGCAGTACTTC. It translates to CASSLGHYSYEQYF.

This rearrangement joins TRBV10-2 to TRBJ2-2; 10 nucleotides agree with TRBD2. Germline loops: CDR1 WSHSY, CDR2 SAAADI. V trimming: 11 bases; J trimming: 5 bases; junction bases outside the gene matches: 5. The CDR3 loop spans 13 amino acids. The CDR3 is CAGGLALTGELFF. CDR3 nucleotide sequence: TGCGCCGGGGGACTAGCGTTAACCGGGGAGCTGTTTTTT.

This clonotype was counted at least ten times. The V call is TRBV7-9, the J call TRBJ2-1, with no clear D. This CDR3 is 15 amino acids long. CDR1 is SEHNR, CDR2 FQNEAQ, per germline (reference sequence). V was clipped by 7 bases and J by 0 bases, with 13 bases between them. The CDR3 DNA follows: TGTGCCAGCATACTGAGTGCCTCCTCCTACAATGAGCAGTTCTTC. Its protein is CASILSASSYNEQFF.

This clonotype was found a few times. This sequence joins TRBV28 and TRBJ2-6, with TRBD1 matching over 9 bases. Germline CDR1 reads MDHEN; CDR2 reads SYDVKM. CDR3 length: 18 amino acids. The J segment lost 2 bases and the V segment lost 5 bases, leaving 10 bases of the junction unmatched. The CDR3 sequence is CASSTRPGTGTGANVLTF. The CDR3 DNA reads as TGTGCCAGCAGTACACGTCCCGGGACAGGGACTGGGGCCAACGTCCTGACTTTC.

There are a few counts of this clonotype. V usage is TRBV7-9 and J usage is TRBJ1-5; perhaps TRBD1 as D (5 bases). The CDR3 is 13 residues long. Germline V gene data show CDR1 as SEHNR and CDR2 as FQNEAQ (reference sequence). The V end was cut by 1 base, the J end by 9 bases, with 10 bases between. Here the CDR3 DNA reads TGTGCCAGCAGCTTAGATGGGGCGGGGCCCCAGCATTTT. Its protein is CASSLDGAGPQHF. Full variable domain (remainder filled in from reference TRBV7-9 and TRBJ1-5): DTGVSQNPRHKITKRGQNVTFRCDPISEHNRLYWYRQTLGQGPEFLTYFQNEAQLEKSRLLSDRFSAERPKGSFSTLEIQRTEQGDSAMYLCASSLDGAGPQHFGDGTRLSIL.